A selection of T cell receptor beta chains follows, all from one sample in a study of blood T cells in healthy people across ages. TCRdb passed the 5' RACE reads through MiXCR, listing each CDR3 protein once. Among 380,000 or so distinct CDR3 sequences, 45% to 60% were seen once, and the ten largest hold roughly 51%. Specimen: blood. The receptor source for this set is a man in his 60s in good health. Both conserved end residues are part of each CDR3. A D gene is named only where the DNA matches it firmly. A clone size is listed for some rows: how often the clone was seen (once, few, many), or a class if it is expanded.

CDR3aa: CASSEGGLAGYEQYF
CDR3nt: TGTGCCAGCAGTGAAGGGGGACTGGCCGGGTACGAGCAGTACTTC
d_gene: NA
j_gene: TRBJ2-7
abundance: few
v_gene: TRBV25-1

CDR3aa: CASSFGGRWSWTDTQYF
CDR3nt: TGTGCCAGCAGTTTCGGCGGGAGATGGAGTTGGACAGATACGCAGTATTTT
d_gene: TRBD2
j_gene: TRBJ2-3
abundance: few
v_gene: TRBV6-5

CDR3aa: CASSGQGLTYEQYF
CDR3nt: TGTGCCAGCAGCGGACAGGGGTTAACCTACGAGCAGTACTTC
d_gene: TRBD1
j_gene: TRBJ2-7
abundance: NA
v_gene: TRBV2

CDR3aa: CASSSFRGSLNQPQHF
CDR3nt: TGTGCCAGCAGTTCCTTCAGGGGTTCCCTCAATCAGCCCCAGCATTTT
d_gene: NA
j_gene: TRBJ1-5
abundance: NA
v_gene: TRBV27

CDR3aa: CASSPAARGIAKNIQYF
CDR3nt: TGTGCCAGCTCACCAGCCGCACGAGGGATAGCCAAAAACATTCAGTACTTC
d_gene: NA
j_gene: TRBJ2-4
abundance: few
v_gene: TRBV18

CDR3aa: CSARDFREQETQYF
CDR3nt: TGCAGTGCTAGAGATTTTCGGGAACAAGAGACCCAGTACTTC
d_gene: NA
j_gene: TRBJ2-5
abundance: NA
v_gene: TRBV20-1

CDR3aa: CASRYRPDTQYF
CDR3nt: TGTGCCAGCAGATATAGGCCAGATACGCAGTATTTT
d_gene: NA
j_gene: TRBJ2-3
abundance: once
v_gene: TRBV12-3/TRBV12-4

CDR3aa: CASSRDSPTDTQYF
CDR3nt: TGTGCCAGCAGCCGAGACAGCCCCACAGATACGCAGTATTTT
d_gene: NA
j_gene: TRBJ2-3
abundance: NA
v_gene: TRBV9

CDR3aa: CSARATTGGRTEAFF
CDR3nt: TGCAGTGCTAGAGCCACGACAGGGGGTCGGACTGAAGCTTTCTTT
d_gene: TRBD1
j_gene: TRBJ1-1
abundance: NA
v_gene: TRBV20-1

CDR3aa: CATGIYNEQYF
CDR3nt: TGTGCCACCGGAATCTACAATGAGCAGTACTTC
d_gene: NA
j_gene: TRBJ2-7
abundance: few
v_gene: TRBV6-2/TRBV6-3

CDR3aa: CSAEGGAYEQYF
CDR3nt: TGCAGCGCCGAGGGAGGGGCCTACGAGCAGTACTTC
d_gene: TRBD2
j_gene: TRBJ2-7
abundance: NA
v_gene: TRBV29-1

CDR3aa: CATYQTGTSGAEQYF
CDR3nt: TGTGCCACCTACCAAACCGGGACTAGCGGTGCCGAGCAGTACTTC
d_gene: TRBD2
j_gene: TRBJ2-7
abundance: few
v_gene: TRBV25-1

CDR3aa: CASSSSYRVGGTQYF
CDR3nt: TGTGCCAGCAGCTCCTCCTACAGGGTAGGGGGGACCCAGTACTTC
d_gene: NA
j_gene: TRBJ2-5
abundance: NA
v_gene: TRBV7-2

CDR3aa: CASSSGVVGANVLTF
CDR3nt: TGTGCCAGCAGCTCAGGAGTTGTGGGGGCCAACGTCCTGACTTTC
d_gene: NA
j_gene: TRBJ2-6
abundance: many
v_gene: TRBV7-3

CDR3aa: CASSPGRTNSPLHF
CDR3nt: TGCGCCAGCAGCCCGGGACGGACTAATTCACCCCTCCACTTT
d_gene: NA
j_gene: TRBJ1-6
abundance: few
v_gene: TRBV5-1